This T cell receptor beta chain was retrieved from a study of blood T cells in healthy people across ages. Overall study results and limits: PBMCs were not sorted, which prevented a conclusive comparison of naive versus antigen-experienced cells.

This clonotype has a count of ten or more. Its antigen is as yet unknown. It was with a sample-barcoded 5' primer and a J-beta primer mix that a second PCR of roughly 6 to 12 cycles was run. TCRdb re-called the 5' RACE reads through MiXCR, storing one row per CDR3 protein. Among some 890,000 distinct CDR3 sequences listed, under 35% were seen once. The CDR3 is made up of 15 amino acids. V shed 0 bases and J 1 base; nucleotides not matched to a gene: 0. Germline V gene lookup returns CDR1 SGHRS and CDR2 YFSETQ. The same sample was also studied in work on T cells of mothers and their children. That source reports: cDNA was made from all extracted RNA, 1.5 ug per 15 ul.

This chain joins TRBV5-1 and TRBJ2-4; 8 positions match TRBD1. Source material: blood. The clonotype originates from a woman between 35 and 50 years old in good health. CDR3: CASSLGQGAKNIQYF. The CDR3 DNA is TGCGCCAGCAGCTTGGGACAGGGGGCCAAAAACATTCAGTACTTC.